This is a list of T cell receptor beta chains from one sample in a study of beta chain features in type 1 diabetes. Generated by immunoSEQ multiplex PCR, the TCRdb table keeps only in-frame clones and is missing some. The sample has roughly 300,000 clones, around 8.5% seen once; the top ten hold around 1%. Sequencing used central memory CD4+ T cells from blood. The receptors stem from a man in his thirties or forties with type 1 diabetes. Both conserved end residues are trimmed from each CDR3. The D gene is left open where the match is weak.

d_call: NA
j_call: TRBJ1-4
v_call: TRBV5-6
cdr3_aa: ASSYQGAQRGPNEKLF

d_call: NA
j_call: TRBJ1-1
v_call: TRBV16
cdr3_aa: ASSPTGGTEAF

d_call: NA
j_call: TRBJ1-3
v_call: TRBV28
cdr3_aa: ASSPPGWNTIY

d_call: NA
j_call: TRBJ2-1
v_call: TRBV30
cdr3_aa: AWRPGAGVQF

d_call: NA
j_call: TRBJ1-4
v_call: TRBV5-6
cdr3_aa: ASRLSPGTNEKLF

d_call: NA
j_call: TRBJ2-4
v_call: TRBV7-2
cdr3_aa: ASSLGARAASDIQY

d_call: TRBD1
j_call: TRBJ2-1
v_call: TRBV11-2
cdr3_aa: ASSLGQGSYNEQF

d_call: NA
j_call: TRBJ2-4
v_call: TRBV21-1
cdr3_aa: ASSKIGRPWDIQY

d_call: NA
j_call: TRBJ1-2
v_call: TRBV2
cdr3_aa: ASRAGLQGYGYT

d_call: TRBD1
j_call: TRBJ2-7
v_call: TRBV6-5
cdr3_aa: ASSYTRTGDWD

d_call: NA
j_call: TRBJ1-1
v_call: TRBV7-2
cdr3_aa: ASSQFGGQAF

d_call: TRBD1
j_call: TRBJ2-6
v_call: TRBV18
cdr3_aa: ASSGTASGANVLT

d_call: TRBD2
j_call: TRBJ2-2
v_call: TRBV15
cdr3_aa: ATSRKLAGTNTGELF

d_call: NA
j_call: TRBJ2-6
v_call: TRBV2
cdr3_aa: ARGRGQVSGANVLT

d_call: NA
j_call: TRBJ1-4
v_call: TRBV2
cdr3_aa: ASSAKGTNEKLF

d_call: NA
j_call: TRBJ1-3
v_call: TRBV6-5
cdr3_aa: ASSYNTGNTIY

d_call: TRBD2
j_call: TRBJ2-5
v_call: TRBV7-7
cdr3_aa: ASSPFSGGAGETQY

d_call: TRBD1
j_call: TRBJ1-2
v_call: TRBV11-2
cdr3_aa: ASSLDRQGNYGYT

d_call: TRBD2
j_call: TRBJ2-3
v_call: TRBV11-3
cdr3_aa: ASSLLAGVRDTQY

d_call: NA
j_call: TRBJ1-2
v_call: TRBV10-3
cdr3_aa: AISEAGYGYT